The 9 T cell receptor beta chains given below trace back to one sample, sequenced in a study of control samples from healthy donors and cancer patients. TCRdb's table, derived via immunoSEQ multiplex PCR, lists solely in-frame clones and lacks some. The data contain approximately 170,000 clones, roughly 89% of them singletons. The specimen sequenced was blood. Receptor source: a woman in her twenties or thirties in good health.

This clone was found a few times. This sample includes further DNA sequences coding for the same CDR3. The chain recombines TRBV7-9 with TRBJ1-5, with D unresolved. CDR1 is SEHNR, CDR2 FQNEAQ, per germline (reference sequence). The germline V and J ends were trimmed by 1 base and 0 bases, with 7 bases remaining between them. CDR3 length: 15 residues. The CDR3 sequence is CASSLGGYSNQPQHF. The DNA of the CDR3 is TGTGCCAGCAGCTTAGGGGGATATAGCAATCAGCCCCAGCATTTT.

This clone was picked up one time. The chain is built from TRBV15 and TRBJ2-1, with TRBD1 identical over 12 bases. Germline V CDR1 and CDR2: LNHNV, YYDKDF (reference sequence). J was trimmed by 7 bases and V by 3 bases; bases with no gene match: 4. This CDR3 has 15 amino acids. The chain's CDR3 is CATSRGQGAANEQFF. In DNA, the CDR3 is TGTGCCACCAGCAGGGGACAGGGGGCAGCTAATGAGCAGTTCTTC.

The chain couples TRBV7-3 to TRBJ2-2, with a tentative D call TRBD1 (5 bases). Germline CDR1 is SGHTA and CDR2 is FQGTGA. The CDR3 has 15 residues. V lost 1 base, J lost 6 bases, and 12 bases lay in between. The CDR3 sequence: CASSLSIQGSGELFF. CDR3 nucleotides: TGTGCCAGCAGCTTAAGTATCCAGGGATCCGGGGAGCTGTTTTTT.

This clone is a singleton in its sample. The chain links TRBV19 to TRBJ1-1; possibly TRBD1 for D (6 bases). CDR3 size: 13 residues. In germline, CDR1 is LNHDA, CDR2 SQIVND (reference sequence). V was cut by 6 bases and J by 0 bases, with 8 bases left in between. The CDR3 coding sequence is TGTGCCAGTAGGACAGGACTGAACACTGAAGCTTTCTTT. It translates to CASRTGLNTEAFF.

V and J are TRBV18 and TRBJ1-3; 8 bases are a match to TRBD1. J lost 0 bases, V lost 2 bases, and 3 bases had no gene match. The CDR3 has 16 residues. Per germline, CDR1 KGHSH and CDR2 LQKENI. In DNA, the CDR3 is TGTGCCAGCTCACCAATAACAGGGGGCTCTGGAAACACCATATATTTT. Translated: CASSPITGGSGNTIYF.

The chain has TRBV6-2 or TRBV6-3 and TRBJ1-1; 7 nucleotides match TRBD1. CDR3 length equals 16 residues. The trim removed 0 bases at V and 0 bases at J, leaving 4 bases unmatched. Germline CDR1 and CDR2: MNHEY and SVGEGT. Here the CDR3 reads CASSYSGGGMNTEAFF. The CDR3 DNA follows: TGTGCCAGCAGTTACTCGGGAGGGGGCATGAACACTGAAGCTTTCTTT.

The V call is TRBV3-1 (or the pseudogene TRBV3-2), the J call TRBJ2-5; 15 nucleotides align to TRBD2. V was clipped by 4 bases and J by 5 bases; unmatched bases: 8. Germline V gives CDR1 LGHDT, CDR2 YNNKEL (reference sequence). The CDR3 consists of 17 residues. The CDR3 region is CASSRMGLAGGRETQYF. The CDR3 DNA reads TGTGCCAGCAGCCGGATGGGACTAGCGGGGGGCCGGGAGACCCAGTACTTC.

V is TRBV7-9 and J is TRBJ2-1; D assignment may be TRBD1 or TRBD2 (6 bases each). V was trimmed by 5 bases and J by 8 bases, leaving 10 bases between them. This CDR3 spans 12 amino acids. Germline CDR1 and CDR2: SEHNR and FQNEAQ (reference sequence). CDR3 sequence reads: CASSGGRDEQFF. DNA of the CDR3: TGTGCCAGCAGCGGGGGGCGGGATGAGCAGTTCTTC.

In DNA, the CDR3 is TGTGCCACCAGCAGATCCACCGGGGAGCTGTTTTTT. It specifies CATSRSTGELFF. The chain employs TRBV15 and TRBJ2-2; D is unresolved. Deletions cut 2 bases from V and 4 bases from J, with 2 bases between. The CDR3 totals 12 residues. Germline assignment: CDR1 LNHNV and CDR2 YYDKDF (reference sequence).